The T cell receptor beta chain described here comes from a study of blood T cell repertoires in COVID-19. For the study at large: Donors in the United States, Italy and Spain gave samples during acute or convalescent COVID-19. In each case, the material was cDNA or gDNA derived from T cells, B-cell-depleted T cells, or PBMCs.

With 0 bases clipped from V and 9 bases from J, the junction kept 5 bases outside the gene matches. This CDR3 is built from 15 residues. Germline loops: CDR1 MNHEY, CDR2 SVGAGI. Authors' methods: Reference gene primer amplification in the assay estimated nucleated cell counts. Repertoires were generated with immunoSEQ multiplex PCR, while TCRdb's copy carries only in-frame clones and drops some. From that table come the V and J calls and clone size; the DNA was used to work out D and trimming. The table lists hundreds of thousands of clones, 70% to 90% of them singletons, with roughly 12% in the top ten.

The receptor was isolated from a woman in her forties or fifties with COVID-19, enrolled during active disease. Sample: peripheral blood. This chain connects TRBV6-5 to TRBJ2-1; the match to TRBD1 covers 10 bases. The CDR3 DNA follows: TGTGCCAGCAGTTACTCCGCGACAGGGGGCGCTGAGCAGTTCTTC. Encoded protein: CASSYSATGGAEQFF.